The sequence of this TCR beta chain was determined in a study of blood T cell repertoires in COVID-19. Study information: The United States, Italy and Spain supplied acute and convalescent COVID-19 samples. T cells, B-cell-depleted T cells, or PBMCs supplied cDNA or gDNA.

Original handling: Nucleated cell number was recorded as an estimate derived from reference gene primer amplification. Only in-frame clones appear in the TCRdb table, and some are missing; sequencing was by immunoSEQ multiplex PCR. V and J calls and clone size come straight from that table; D and trimming were deduced from the DNA. This sample has about 230,000 clones, with approximately 81% found just once. Trimming cost V 5 bases and J 4 bases; bases outside gene matches: 3. CDR1 is SSHAT and CDR2 is FNYEAQ in the germline V gene (reference sequence). CDR3 length: 15 amino acids. Sequencing used peripheral blood. The origin of this receptor is a man aged 35 to 55 with acute or convalescent COVID-19. The chain employs TRBV7-7 and TRBJ2-2; TRBD2 matches 11 bases. The CDR3 DNA is TGTGCCAGCAGCCGCGGACTAGCGGGCACCGGGGAGCTGTTTTTT. It specifies CASSRGLAGTGELFF. Complete variable domain (other parts from reference TRBV7-7 and TRBJ2-2): GAGVSQSPRYKVTKRGQDVTLRCDPISSHATLYWYQQALGQGPEFLTYFNYEAQPDKSGLPSDRFSAERPEGSISTLTIQRTEQRDSAMYRCASSRGLAGTGELFFGEGSRLTVL.